A single sample is the source of the 26 T cell receptor beta chains below, sequenced in a study of blood T cell repertoires in COVID-19. TCRdb keeps only in-frame clones here, not all; method: immunoSEQ multiplex PCR. The table includes 400,000 to 550,000 clones, roughly nine tenths detected once. The material sequenced was PBMCs or T cells enriched from blood (not recorded which). These receptors came from a woman aged 18-30 years with acute COVID-19.

This sequence joins TRBV19 and TRBJ2-1; D might be TRBD1 (7 bases). CDR1 is LNHDA, CDR2 SQIVND, per germline (reference sequence). CDR3 length: 14 residues. Trimming pared 4 bases from V and 4 bases from J, leaving 11 bases between. CDR3 protein: CASSRPGGYNEQFF. Written as DNA, the CDR3 is TGTGCCAGTAGTAGGCCAGGGGGGTACAATGAGCAGTTCTTC.

J is TRBJ1-6 and V is TRBV6-5; D ambiguous. From germline, CDR1 is MNHEY and CDR2 SVGAGI. Trimming removed 4 bases from V and 6 bases from J, with 13 bases in between. The CDR3 length is 15 residues. CDR3 coding DNA: TGTGCCAGCAGTTTTGGCAGAAACCCTAATTCACCCCTCCACTTT. Translating it yields CASSFGRNPNSPLHF.

V and J are TRBV15 and TRBJ1-3; TRBD1 matches at 7 bases. The ends lost 5 bases at V and 0 bases at J; junction bases unmatched: 10. CDR3 length equals 17 residues. CDR1 is LNHNV and CDR2 is YYDKDF in the germline V gene (reference sequence). CDR3: CATSEYRDRRSGNTIYF. CDR3 DNA sequence: TGTGCCACCAGCGAGTACCGGGACAGACGCTCTGGAAACACCATATATTTT.

DNA of the CDR3: TGTGCCAGCAGTTTAACCCCAGGTCCCTACGAGCAGTACTTC. Its protein product is CASSLTPGPYEQYF. V is TRBV27 and J is TRBJ2-7; unclear D gene. CDR1 and CDR2 (germline): MNHEY, SMNVEV (reference sequence). The V gene lost 2 bases and the J gene lost 2 bases, with 10 bases spanning the gap. The CDR3 has 14 amino acids.

There are many counts of this clone. The V and J genes are TRBV6-5 and TRBJ1-2; 9 positions agree with TRBD1. V shed 7 bases, J shed 7 bases, and the junction held 13 bases outside the gene matches. Germline V gene data show CDR1 as MNHEY and CDR2 as SVGAGI. This CDR3 has 15 amino acids. The CDR3 reads CASTDRGPRGGGYTF. The CDR3 nucleotides are TGTGCCAGCACGGACAGGGGCCCTCGAGGGGGTGGCTACACCTTC.

The V call is TRBV6-5, the J call TRBJ2-7; D perhaps matches TRBD1 (5 bases). Trimming cost V 2 bases and J 6 bases, with 8 bases left between them. The germline CDR1 and CDR2 sequences are MNHEY and SVGAGI. The CDR3 is 12 amino acids. Here the CDR3 DNA reads TGTGCCAGCAGTTACAGGGGCGCCGAGCAGTACTTC. Encoded protein: CASSYRGAEQYF.

V usage is TRBV30 and J usage is TRBJ1-2; 7 bases map to TRBD1. The CDR3 spans 12 residues. CDR1 is GTSNPN and CDR2 is SVGIG in the germline V gene (reference sequence). Germline trimming cut 4 bases from V and 3 bases from J; bases unmatched to any gene: 2. CDR3 protein: CAWTGQHYGYTF. DNA for the CDR3: TGTGCCTGGACGGGACAGCACTATGGCTACACCTTC.

The chain links TRBV25-1 to TRBJ1-2, with TRBD1 identical over 7 bases. Germline-derived CDR1 and CDR2 are MGHDK and SYGVNS. The junction had 8 bases not matched to a gene; V was cut back by 3 bases and J by 4 bases. The CDR3 consists of 15 residues. The CDR3 bases are TGTGCCAGCAGTGATACGACAGGGAGGTCCTATGGCTACACCTTC. Translated: CASSDTTGRSYGYTF.

This chain uses TRBV15 with TRBJ2-5; 10 bases fit TRBD2. The V gene end was trimmed by 0 bases and the J gene end by 5 bases; junction bases not matched to a gene: 15. The V gene's germline CDR1 is LNHNV and CDR2 YYDKDF (reference sequence). The CDR3 covers 19 residues. CDR3 in amino acids: CATSRDFWGSGGAEETQYF. The CDR3 DNA reads TGTGCCACCAGCAGAGATTTCTGGGGGAGCGGGGGGGCAGAGGAGACCCAGTACTTC. Using reference TRBV15 and TRBJ2-5 for the parts outside the CDR3, the full variable domain is DAMVIQNPRYQVTQFGKPVTLSCSQTLNHNVMYWYQQKSSQAPKLLFHYYDKDFNNEADTPDNFQSRRPNTSFCFLDIRSPGLGDTAMYLCATSRDFWGSGGAEETQYFGPGTRLLVL.

About this clone: This specimen includes other DNA sequences encoding the same CDR3. The chain has TRBV6-5 and TRBJ1-5, with D perhaps TRBD1 (6 bases). Germline-derived CDR1 and CDR2 are MNHEY and SVGAGI. V was shortened by 0 bases and J by 5 bases, with 8 bases between the two germline ends. This CDR3 comprises 14 residues. The CDR3 DNA reads TGTGCCAGCAGTTACTCAGGGGGGGATCAGCCCCAGCATTTT. Amino acids: CASSYSGGDQPQHF.

V is TRBV2 and J is TRBJ2-3; a possible D gene is TRBD1 (6 bases). The CDR3 totals 14 residues. The germline V and J ends were trimmed by 6 bases and 4 bases, with 14 bases remaining between them. Germline assignment: CDR1 SNHLY and CDR2 FYNNEI. CDR3 loop: CASSVNRVPDTQYF. CDR3 DNA: TGTGCCAGCAGCGTCAACAGGGTCCCAGATACGCAGTATTTT.

This chain uses TRBV28 with TRBJ1-4; 8 bases align to TRBD1. There are 17 residues in the CDR3. The germline gives CDR1 MDHEN, CDR2 SYDVKM. Trimming at V came to 6 bases and at J to 0 bases, leaving 9 bases not matched to a gene. This CDR3 reads CASSPPGTGSTNEKLFF. The CDR3 DNA is TGTGCCAGCAGCCCGCCCGGGACAGGATCAACTAATGAAAAACTGTTTTTT.

The chain couples TRBV7-9 to TRBJ2-7, with TRBD2 matching over 11 bases. The germline CDR1 and CDR2 sequences are SEHNR and FQNEAQ (reference sequence). This CDR3 contains 15 residues. The ends lost 1 base at V and 4 bases at J; junction bases unmatched: 3. The CDR3 DNA reads TGTGCCAGCAGCTTAGGGCTAGCGGGAGGTTACGAGCAGTACTTC. This encodes CASSLGLAGGYEQYF.

The count of this clone is one. The chain is built from TRBV5-4 and TRBJ2-2, with TRBD2 as a possible D gene (5 bases). Per germline, CDR1 SGHNT and CDR2 YYREEE (reference sequence). CDR3 length: 15 amino acids. Trimming took off 4 bases at V and 0 bases at J, with 10 bases between the two ends. The CDR3 DNA is TGTGCCAGCAGCCCCGGACTTACGAACACCGGGGAGCTGTTTTTT. Protein product: CASSPGLTNTGELFF.

V gene TRBV4-3 combines with J gene TRBJ1-3, with D possibly being TRBD1 (6 bases). Per germline, CDR1 LGHNA and CDR2 YSLEER. This CDR3 is 18 amino acids long. Trimming removed 3 bases at V and 3 bases at J, with 21 bases between. The CDR3 protein is CASSQDLTGPHRGNTIYF. The DNA of the CDR3 is TGCGCCAGCAGCCAGGACTTAACAGGGCCGCATCGTGGAAACACCATATATTTT.

V usage is TRBV10-3 and J usage is TRBJ2-1; D is uncertain. This CDR3 region has 11 residues. The germline V gene has CDR1 ENHRY and CDR2 SYGVKD. The V gene lost 3 bases and the J gene lost 8 bases, with 5 bases spanning the gap. CDR3 nucleotides: TGTGCCATCAGTGACGTCGATGAGCAGTTCTTC. Translating gives CAISDVDEQFF.

The J gene is TRBJ1-1, the V gene TRBV7-9, with D perhaps matching TRBD1 (6 bases). Trimming took 5 bases from V and 3 from J, leaving 16 bases between them. Looked up from germline, CDR1 is SEHNR and CDR2 is FQNEAQ (reference sequence). The length of the CDR3 is 15 residues. Here the CDR3 reads CASSQSGTHHTEAFF. CDR3 nucleotide sequence: TGTGCCAGCAGCCAATCCGGGACACATCACACTGAAGCTTTCTTT.

V and J are TRBV5-4 and TRBJ2-1, with D possibly matching TRBD2 (6 bases). The V and J ends lost 3 bases and 9 bases respectively, with 10 bases between them. This CDR3 has 12 residues. In germline, CDR1 is SGHNT, CDR2 YYREEE (reference sequence). The chain's CDR3 is CASSYSSAEQFF. The DNA of the CDR3 is TGTGCCAGCAGCTACTCTAGCGCTGAGCAGTTCTTC.

The chain links TRBV6-2 or TRBV6-3 to TRBJ1-1, with a weak D call TRBD1 (6 bases). Trimming removed 5 bases at V and 5 bases at J, with 15 bases between. Germline V CDR1 and CDR2: MNHEY, SVGEGT. This CDR3 is built from 14 residues. For the CDR3, the DNA is TGTGCCAGCAGTCTACAGGGTGCGGGTACTGAAGCTTTCTTT. It translates to CASSLQGAGTEAFF.

The rearrangement uses TRBV2 and TRBJ2-1; D is undetermined. Between the trimmed V and J ends, which lost 6 bases and 1 base, there was a span of 10 bases. CDR1 and CDR2 from the germline V gene are SNHLY and FYNNEI. The CDR3 is made up of 14 amino acids. CDR3 loop: CASSWPGSYNEQFF. CDR3 DNA: TGTGCCAGCAGCTGGCCCGGGTCCTACAATGAGCAGTTCTTC.

The chain joins TRBV20-1 to TRBJ2-5; 8 bases agree with TRBD1. There are 14 residues in the CDR3. V was clipped by 3 bases and J by 6 bases; unmatched bases: 9. CDR1 is DFQATT, CDR2 SNEGSKA, per germline (reference sequence). CDR3 in amino acids: CSASDDRGGQTQYF. The CDR3 DNA sequence: TGCAGTGCTAGTGACGACAGGGGAGGCCAGACCCAGTACTTC.

This chain connects TRBV11-2 to TRBJ1-1, with D uncertain. This CDR3 contains 9 residues. Germline CDR1 reads SGHAT; CDR2 reads FQNNGV. V lost 5 bases to trimming and J lost 12 bases, with 7 bases between them. In DNA, the CDR3 is TGTGCCAGCAGCCCCCCAACTTTCTTT. This sequence encodes CASSPPTFF. Full variable domain (missing parts from reference TRBV11-2 and TRBJ1-1): EAGVAQSPRYKIIEKRQSVAFWCNPISGHATLYWYQQILGQGPKLLIQFQNNGVVDDSQLPKDRFSAERLKGVDSTLKIQPAKLEDSAVYLCASSPPTFFGQGTRLTVV.

This rearrangement joins TRBV7-6 to TRBJ1-4, with 9 nucleotides matching TRBD1. The germline CDR1 and CDR2 sequences are SGHVS and FNYEAQ. The length of the CDR3 is 15 residues. J was trimmed by 7 bases and V by 5 bases; bases with no gene match: 8. CDR3 in amino acids: CASSDGQGKSEKLFF. The CDR3 DNA sequence: TGTGCCAGCAGCGACGGACAGGGGAAGAGTGAAAAACTGTTTTTT.

This clone was picked up one time. CDR3 amino acids: CASSDRQGPSPYGYTF. As DNA, the CDR3 is TGTGCCAGCAGTGACAGGCAGGGCCCTTCCCCCTATGGCTACACCTTC. The gene calls are TRBV6-4 and TRBJ1-2; possibly TRBD1 for D (5 bases). V lost 2 bases, J lost 4 bases, and 17 bases lay in between. The length of the CDR3 is 16 residues. Germline assignment: CDR1 MRHNA and CDR2 SNTAGT.

This rearrangement joins TRBV7-9 to TRBJ2-2, with D uncertain. The V and J ends lost 5 bases and 1 base respectively, with 8 bases between them. The CDR3 consists of 14 residues. Germline V gene data show CDR1 as SEHNR and CDR2 as FQNEAQ (reference sequence). CDR3 in DNA: TGTGCCAGCAGCCCCCTACTGAACACCGGGGAGCTGTTTTTT. Protein product: CASSPLLNTGELFF.

This rearrangement joins TRBV20-1 to TRBJ2-3, with D possibly being TRBD1 (5 bases). The V gene lost 3 bases and the J gene lost 2 bases, with 18 bases spanning the gap. Germline V gene sequence: CDR1 DFQATT, CDR2 SNEGSKA (reference sequence). This CDR3 has 16 residues. CDR3 coding DNA: TGCAGTGCTAGTTTTGCGGTGGACAAGTCCACAGATACGCAGTATTTT. Encoded protein: CSASFAVDKSTDTQYF.